What follows describes a single TCR beta chain. The source of the sample is a study of beta chain features in type 1 diabetes. Of the isolated RNA, all was reverse transcribed, and so the sequenced material was expressed TCRB transcripts. The average read count of naive, central memory and regulatory T cell samples was about 3.3 million. Using immunoSEQ multiplex PCR, the repertoire was profiled, and TCRdb retains in-frame clones only, with some absent. This table has some 22,000 clones, 60% to 75% appearing once. With 5 bases removed from V and 3 bases from J, the gap between germline ends came to 20 bases. This CDR3 comprises 16 residues. Germline CDR1 SGHAT, CDR2 FQNNGV.

The rearrangement links TRBV11-2 to TRBJ2-7, with no clear D. The sequenced sample was Tregs from blood. This TCR was sampled from a woman aged 40 to 50 in good health. The CDR3 nucleotides read TGTGCCAGCAGCCCCGAAGAGGCCTCACGCAACTACGAGCAGTACTTC. It specifies CASSPEEASRNYEQYF.